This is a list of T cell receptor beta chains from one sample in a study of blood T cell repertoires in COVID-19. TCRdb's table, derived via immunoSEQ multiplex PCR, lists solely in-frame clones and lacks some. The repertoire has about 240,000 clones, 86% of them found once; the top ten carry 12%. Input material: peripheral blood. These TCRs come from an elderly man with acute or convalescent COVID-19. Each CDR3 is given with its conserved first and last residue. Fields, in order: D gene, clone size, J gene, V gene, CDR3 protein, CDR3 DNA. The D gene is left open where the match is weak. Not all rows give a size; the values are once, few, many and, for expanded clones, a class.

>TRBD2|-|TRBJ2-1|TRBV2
CASRGGSSYNEQFF
TGTGCCAGCCGCGGGGGTAGCTCCTACAATGAGCAGTTCTTC
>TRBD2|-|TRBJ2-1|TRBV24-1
CATSDRSGERHNEQFF
TGTGCCACCAGTGATCGCAGCGGGGAAAGGCACAATGAGCAGTTCTTC
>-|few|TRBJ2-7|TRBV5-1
CASSPRGSGWEQYF
TGCGCCAGCAGCCCCCGAGGGAGCGGATGGGAGCAGTACTTC
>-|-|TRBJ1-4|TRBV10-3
CAISPRAGEEKLFF
TGTGCCATCAGCCCCAGGGCAGGGGAGGAAAAACTGTTTTTT
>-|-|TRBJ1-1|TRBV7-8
CASSFSGTSLNTEAFF
TGTGCCAGCAGCTTTTCAGGGACATCATTGAACACTGAAGCTTTCTTT
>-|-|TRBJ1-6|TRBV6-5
CASSYGGFVSPLHF
TGTGCCAGCAGTTACGGGGGGTTTGTTTCACCCCTCCACTTT
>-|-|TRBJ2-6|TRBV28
CASSAWTVLGLSGANVLTF
TGTGCCAGCAGTGCCTGGACAGTCCTCGGCCTCTCTGGGGCCAACGTCCTGACTTTC
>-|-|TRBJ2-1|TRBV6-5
CASSSGTGLEEQFF
TGTGCCAGCAGCTCCGGGACTGGGTTGGAGGAGCAGTTCTTC
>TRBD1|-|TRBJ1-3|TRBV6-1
CASSGDSWISGNTIYF
TGTGCCAGCAGTGGGGACAGTTGGATCTCTGGAAACACCATATATTTT
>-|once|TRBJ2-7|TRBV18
CASSSLGGLRGSEQYF
TGTGCCAGCTCATCTCTCGGGGGACTTCGGGGTTCCGAGCAGTACTTC
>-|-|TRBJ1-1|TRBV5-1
CASRATGGNTEAFF
TGCGCCAGCAGGGCGACAGGAGGGAACACTGAAGCTTTCTTT
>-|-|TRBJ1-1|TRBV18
CASSLEGAEAFF
TGTGCCAGCTCACTAGAAGGGGCTGAAGCTTTCTTT
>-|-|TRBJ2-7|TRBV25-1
CASSGGLFTYEQYF
TGTGCCAGCAGCGGTGGACTCTTTACCTACGAGCAGTACTTC
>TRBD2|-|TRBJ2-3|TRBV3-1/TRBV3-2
CASSHRLAGGPVAQYF
TGTGCCAGCAGCCACCGACTAGCGGGAGGCCCTGTGGCGCAGTATTTT
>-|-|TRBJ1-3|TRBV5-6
CASSLSGSGNTIYF
TGTGCCAGCAGCTTGTCAGGGTCGGGAAACACCATATATTTT
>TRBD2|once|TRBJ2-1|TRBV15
CATHERGEQFF
TGTGCCACCCATGAGCGGGGCGAGCAGTTCTTC
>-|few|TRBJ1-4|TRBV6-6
CASSHGQGGEKLFF
TGTGCCAGCAGCCACGGGCAGGGAGGCGAAAAACTGTTTTTT
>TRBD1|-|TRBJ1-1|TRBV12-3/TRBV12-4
CASSRDRDAFF
TGTGCCAGCAGTAGAGACAGGGATGCTTTCTTT
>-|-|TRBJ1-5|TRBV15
CATSKERVLNQPQHF
TGTGCCACCAGCAAGGAGAGGGTCCTCAATCAGCCCCAGCATTTT
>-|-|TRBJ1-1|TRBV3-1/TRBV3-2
CASSQDLRGGAFF
TGTGCCAGCAGCCAAGATCTTAGGGGGGGAGCTTTCTTT
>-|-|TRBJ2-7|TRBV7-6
CASSLFRGRDQYEQYF
TGTGCCAGCAGCTTATTCCGCGGCAGGGATCAATACGAGCAGTACTTC
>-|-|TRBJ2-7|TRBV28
CASSWDPGGAGKNEQYF
TGTGCCAGCAGTTGGGACCCGGGTGGCGCGGGAAAAAACGAGCAGTACTTC
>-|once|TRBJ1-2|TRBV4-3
CASSPTRTAYGYTF
TGCGCCAGCAGCCCCACCCGGACAGCCTATGGCTACACCTTC
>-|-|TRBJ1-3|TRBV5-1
CASRLGPSSGNTIYF
TGCGCCAGCCGGCTGGGCCCGAGCTCTGGAAACACCATATATTTT
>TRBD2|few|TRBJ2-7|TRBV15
CATSRYGGALNEQYF
TGTGCCACCAGCAGATACGGGGGGGCCCTCAACGAGCAGTACTTC
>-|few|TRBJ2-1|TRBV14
CASSQDLRGEQFF
TGTGCCAGCAGCCAAGATCTGAGGGGGGAGCAGTTCTTC
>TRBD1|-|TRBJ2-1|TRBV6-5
CASSSAGQVNNEQFF
TGTGCCAGCAGTTCCGCGGGACAGGTGAACAATGAGCAGTTCTTC
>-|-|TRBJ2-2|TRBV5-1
CASSPGLNTGELFF
TGCGCCAGCAGCCCCGGACTGAACACCGGGGAGCTGTTTTTT
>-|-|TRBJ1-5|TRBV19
CASRPPGQSFFDQPQHF
TGTGCCAGTAGGCCTCCGGGACAATCTTTTTTTGATCAGCCCCAGCATTTT
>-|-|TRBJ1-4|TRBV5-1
CASSLVPVAGPEEKLFF
TGCGCCAGCAGCTTGGTGCCGGTGGCGGGCCCAGAGGAAAAACTGTTTTTT
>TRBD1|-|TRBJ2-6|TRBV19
CASSKQGASGANVLTF
TGTGCCAGTAGTAAACAGGGGGCATCTGGGGCCAACGTCCTGACTTTC
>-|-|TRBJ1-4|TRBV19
CASSRVEGGEKLFF
TGTGCCAGTAGTAGAGTGGAGGGAGGTGAAAAACTGTTTTTT
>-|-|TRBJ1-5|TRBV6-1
CASSERSGRQPQHF
TGTGCCAGCAGTGAAAGGTCAGGGCGACAGCCCCAGCATTTT
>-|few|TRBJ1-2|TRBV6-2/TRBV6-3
CASSSAGVFYGYTF
TGTGCCAGCAGTTCCGCCGGAGTCTTCTATGGCTACACCTTC
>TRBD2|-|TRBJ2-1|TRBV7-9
CASSYGTSGRDEQFF
TGTGCCAGCAGCTACGGGACTAGCGGTAGGGATGAGCAGTTCTTC
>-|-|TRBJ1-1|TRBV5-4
CASSTQGTNPGAFF
TGTGCCAGCAGCACACAGGGAACCAACCCAGGAGCTTTCTTT
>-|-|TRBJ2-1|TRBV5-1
CASSFRPGVNNEQFF
TGCGCCAGCAGCTTCCGGCCAGGCGTAAACAATGAGCAGTTCTTC
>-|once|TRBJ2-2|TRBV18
CASSPLPGTGELFF
TGTGCCAGCTCACCACTTCCCGGTACCGGGGAGCTGTTTTTT
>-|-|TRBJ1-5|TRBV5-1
CASSRGGSNQPQHF
TGCGCCAGCAGCAGGGGGGGTAGCAATCAGCCCCAGCATTTT
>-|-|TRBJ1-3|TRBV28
CASSLSSGNTIYF
TGTGCCAGCAGTTTGAGCTCTGGAAACACCATATATTTT
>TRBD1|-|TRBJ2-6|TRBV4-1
CASSFQTGSSGANVLTF
TGCGCCAGCAGCTTCCAGACAGGGAGTTCTGGGGCCAACGTCCTGACTTTC
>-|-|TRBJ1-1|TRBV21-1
CASSKYGGQENTEAFF
TGTGCCAGCAGCAAATACGGGGGACAGGAGAACACTGAAGCTTTCTTT
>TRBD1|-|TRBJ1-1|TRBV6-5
CASRGTGGNTEAFF
TGTGCCAGCAGAGGGACAGGGGGAAACACTGAAGCTTTCTTT
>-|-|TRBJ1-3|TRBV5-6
CASSDRISGNTIYF
TGTGCCAGCAGCGACAGGATCTCTGGAAACACCATATATTTT
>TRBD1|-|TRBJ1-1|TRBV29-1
CSGDRGNTEAFF
TGCAGCGGGGACAGGGGGAACACTGAAGCTTTCTTT
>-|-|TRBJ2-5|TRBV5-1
CASSLEFEETQYF
TGCGCCAGCAGCTTGGAATTTGAGGAGACCCAGTACTTC
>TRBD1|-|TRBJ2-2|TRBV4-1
CASSQEDRGLAGELFF
TGCGCCAGCAGCCAAGAGGACAGGGGGCTTGCCGGGGAGCTGTTTTTT
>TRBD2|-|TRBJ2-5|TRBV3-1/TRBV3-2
CASSQTAGGPRETQYF
TGTGCCAGCAGCCAGACAGCGGGAGGGCCCAGGGAGACCCAGTACTTC
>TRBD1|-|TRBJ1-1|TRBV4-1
CASSQARTGGYRDTEAFF
TGCGCCAGCAGCCAAGCCCGGACAGGGGGCTATCGGGACACTGAAGCTTTCTTT
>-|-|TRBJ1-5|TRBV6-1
CASSEEGIQPQHF
TGTGCCAGCAGTGAAGAGGGGATACAGCCCCAGCATTTT
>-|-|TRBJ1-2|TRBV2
CASSAVRANYGYTF
TGTGCCAGCAGTGCTGTCCGTGCTAACTATGGCTACACCTTC
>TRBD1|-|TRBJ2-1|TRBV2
CASTFREWDRGQGEQFF
TGTGCCAGCACTTTCCGGGAATGGGACAGGGGGCAAGGTGAGCAGTTCTTC
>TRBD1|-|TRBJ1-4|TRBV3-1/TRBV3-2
CASSQNRGNEKLFF
TGTGCCAGCAGCCAAAACAGGGGGAATGAAAAACTGTTTTTT